The 28 T cell receptor beta chains given below trace back to one sample, sequenced in a study of blood T cell repertoires in COVID-19. Profiling relied on immunoSEQ multiplex PCR, and the TCRdb table lists in-frame clones only, not all of them. Of about 240,000 clones listed, around 83% are singletons. Sequencing input: peripheral blood. The receptors were gathered from a woman older than 75 with acute or convalescent COVID-19.

This clone was detected only a few times. The J gene is TRBJ1-5, the V gene TRBV28; 7 nucleotides agree with TRBD1. CDR1 is MDHEN and CDR2 is SYDVKM in the germline V gene. V dropped 6 bases and J dropped 6; count of bases not matched to a gene: 8. CDR3 length: 14 amino acids. The CDR3 DNA follows: TGTGCCAGCAGAGTACCAGGGGGTGGTCAGCCCCAGCATTTT. This translates into CASRVPGGGQPQHF.

This rearrangement joins TRBV14 to TRBJ2-7; 7 nucleotides agree with TRBD1. The CDR3 is 14 residues long. CDR1 is SGHDN and CDR2 is FVKESK in the germline V gene. J was trimmed by 4 bases and V by 5 bases; bases with no gene match: 8. CDR3 in DNA: TGTGCCAGCAGCGACCGGGACAGAGAATACGAGCAGTACTTC. Residues: CASSDRDREYEQYF.

The chain has TRBV28 and TRBJ1-2; D remains unclear. This CDR3 comprises 13 residues. CDR1 is MDHEN and CDR2 is SYDVKM in the germline V gene. Between the trimmed V and J ends, which lost 3 bases and 2 bases, there was a span of 7 bases. The CDR3 sequence: CASSFTGNYGYTF. The CDR3 DNA is TGTGCCAGCAGTTTTACGGGAAACTATGGCTACACCTTC.

The chain links TRBV27 to TRBJ2-7; 10 bases match TRBD2. With V trimmed by 10 bases and J by 3 bases, 0 bases remained unmatched. The CDR3 has 11 residues. Per germline, CDR1 MNHEY and CDR2 SMNVEV (reference sequence). The CDR3 nucleotides read TGTGCCACTAGCGGGGGCTACGAGCAGTACTTC. Its protein product is CATSGGYEQYF.

The rearrangement links TRBV5-1 to TRBJ1-6; perhaps TRBD1 as D (6 bases). V gave up 4 bases and J gave up 7 bases, with 18 bases separating them. The CDR3 runs 16 residues. Germline loops: CDR1 SGHRS, CDR2 YFSETQ. The CDR3 loop reads CASSPQPGGPNSPLHF. The CDR3 DNA reads TGCGCCAGCAGCCCCCAACCTGGGGGCCCGAATTCACCCCTCCACTTT.

The genes are TRBV6-1 and TRBJ2-3; 11 positions match TRBD2. The germline gives CDR1 MNHNS, CDR2 SASEGT. CDR3 length equals 16 residues. Unmatched junction bases numbered 6, after V lost 2 bases and J lost 5 bases. In DNA, the CDR3 is TGTGCCAGCAGTGAATTAGCGGGGGGGCCTAGAGATACGCAGTATTTT. Amino acid sequence: CASSELAGGPRDTQYF.

The chain joins TRBV29-1 to TRBJ2-3, with TRBD2 identical over 8 bases. The germline CDR1 and CDR2 sequences are SQVTM and ANQGSEA. This CDR3 has 13 amino acids. The DNA for the CDR3 is TGCAGTGTTAGCGGGGATTCGACAGATACGCAGTATTTT. It codes for CSVSGDSTDTQYF.

V gene TRBV3-1 (or the pseudogene TRBV3-2) combines with J gene TRBJ2-7, with 7 bases lining up with TRBD1. The CDR3 covers 13 residues. Unmatched junction bases numbered 6, after V lost 7 bases and J lost 3 bases. Germline V CDR1 and CDR2: LGHDT, YNNKEL (reference sequence). The CDR3 here is CASTAGTVYEQYF. The DNA of the CDR3 is TGTGCCAGCACCGCAGGGACAGTCTACGAGCAGTACTTC.

The chain links TRBV11-2 to TRBJ2-3; no definite D call. Germline loops: CDR1 SGHAT, CDR2 FQNNGV. Trimming took 2 bases from V and 2 from J, leaving 8 bases between them. The CDR3 runs 14 residues. CDR3 in amino acids: CASSLYLYTDTQYF. CDR3 nucleotides: TGTGCCAGCAGCTTATATCTTTACACAGATACGCAGTATTTT. The full variable domain, with the rest looked up from reference TRBV11-2 and TRBJ2-3, is EAGVAQSPRYKIIEKRQSVAFWCNPISGHATLYWYQQILGQGPKLLIQFQNNGVVDDSQLPKDRFSAERLKGVDSTLKIQPAKLEDSAVYLCASSLYLYTDTQYFGPGTRLTVL.

V usage is TRBV7-9 and J usage is TRBJ2-7; D gene uncertain. The CDR3 consists of 12 residues. V dropped 4 bases and J dropped 4 bases, with 8 bases sitting between them. The germline V gene has CDR1 SEHNR and CDR2 FQNEAQ (reference sequence). DNA of the CDR3: TGTGCCAGCAGCTCCCACCGGTACGAGCAGTACTTC. It specifies CASSSHRYEQYF.

This clone was recorded only once. The genes are TRBV5-1 and TRBJ1-1; 7 nucleotides line up with TRBD1. This CDR3 is built from 16 residues. CDR1 and CDR2 from the germline V gene are SGHRS and YFSETQ. Losses at the gene ends were 4 bases for V and 5 bases for J; bases not matched to a gene: 14. This CDR3 reads CASSPLFGQGGTEAFF. In DNA, the CDR3 is TGCGCCAGCAGCCCCCTCTTTGGGCAGGGGGGAACTGAAGCTTTCTTT.

This clone was seen more than once but under ten times. The rearrangement uses TRBV11-2 and TRBJ2-7, with 10 nucleotides matching TRBD2. With 5 bases clipped from V and 5 bases from J, the junction kept 9 bases outside the gene matches. The germline V gene has CDR1 SGHAT and CDR2 FQNNGV. The CDR3 sequence is 15 residues long. The CDR3 coding sequence is TGTGCCAGCAGCCCCCCGGGACTAGCGAGGCACGAGCAGTACTTC. Encoded protein: CASSPPGLARHEQYF.

This clone showed up just once. The chain recombines TRBV28 with TRBJ1-1, with TRBD1 identical over 9 bases. The CDR3 is 14 residues long. The germline V gene has CDR1 MDHEN and CDR2 SYDVKM. With 4 bases clipped from V and 5 bases from J, the junction kept 5 bases outside the gene matches. The CDR3 DNA follows: TGTGCCAGCAGTTACCCCGGACAGGGGACTGAAGCTTTCTTT. Amino acid sequence: CASSYPGQGTEAFF.

The table lists this clone with a count of one. The rearrangement uses TRBV5-1 and TRBJ1-2; weak D call: TRBD1 (6 bases). The CDR3 spans 13 residues. Trimming pared 1 base from V and 12 bases from J, leaving 16 bases between. CDR1 is SGHRS and CDR2 is YFSETQ in the germline V gene. The CDR3 DNA follows: TGCGCCAGCAGCTTGCGTACAGGGCTTGCGCACACCTTC. It is translated as CASSLRTGLAHTF. The complete variable domain, with remaining parts taken from reference TRBV5-1 and TRBJ1-2, reads KAGVTQTPRYLIKTRGQQVTLSCSPISGHRSVSWYQQTPGQGLQFLFEYFSETQRNKGNFPGRFSGRQFSNSRSEMNVSTLELGDSALYLCASSLRTGLAHTFGSGTRLTVV.

V usage is TRBV6-6 and J usage is TRBJ1-1; no firm D call. The CDR3 has 15 amino acids. Germline values: CDR1 MNHNY, CDR2 SVGAGI (reference sequence). Trimming pared 4 bases from V and 6 bases from J, leaving 18 bases between. The CDR3 DNA follows: TGTGCCAGCAGTTCCCCGCGCCCCGAAATCGCTGAAGCTTTCTTT. The encoded protein is CASSSPRPEIAEAFF.

The chain employs TRBV7-8 and TRBJ2-1, with D perhaps TRBD2 (5 bases). This CDR3 has 15 residues. Germline V CDR1 and CDR2: SGHVS, FQNEAQ. V was clipped by 5 bases and J by 5 bases, with 16 bases between them. The CDR3 is CASSPAPPRDNEQFF. CDR3 bases: TGTGCCAGCAGCCCCGCCCCCCCGAGGGACAATGAGCAGTTCTTC. Full variable domain (remainder filled in from reference TRBV7-8 and TRBJ2-1): GAGVSQSPRYKVAKRGQDVALRCDPISGHVSLFWYQQALGQGPEFLTYFQNEAQLDKSGLPSDRFFAERPEGSVSTLKIQRTQQEDSAVYLCASSPAPPRDNEQFFGPGTRLTVL.

In its sample, this clone was seen once. The chain recombines TRBV11-2 with TRBJ2-1; 7 positions agree with TRBD1. V lost 4 bases to trimming and J lost 4 bases; unmatched junction nucleotides: 7. The CDR3 contains 15 residues. In germline, CDR1 is SGHAT, CDR2 FQNNGV. The CDR3 spells CASSSSGTAYNEQFF. The CDR3 DNA reads TGTGCCAGCAGCTCTTCCGGGACAGCGTACAATGAGCAGTTCTTC. Filled out from reference TRBV11-2 and TRBJ2-1, the complete variable domain reads EAGVAQSPRYKIIEKRQSVAFWCNPISGHATLYWYQQILGQGPKLLIQFQNNGVVDDSQLPKDRFSAERLKGVDSTLKIQPAKLEDSAVYLCASSSSGTAYNEQFFGPGTRLTVL.

The chain couples TRBV6-5 to TRBJ2-2; 7 nucleotides match TRBD1. Germline CDR1 MNHEY, CDR2 SVGAGI. After removal of 5 bases from V and 6 bases from J, the junction contained 6 bases not matched to a gene. The CDR3 is made up of 14 amino acids. The CDR3 nucleotides are TGTGCCAGCAGTACCCGACAGGGTTCCGGGGAGCTGTTTTTT. This codes for CASSTRQGSGELFF.

V usage is TRBV11-2 and J usage is TRBJ1-6; D is ambiguous. The germline V gene encodes CDR1 SGHAT and CDR2 FQNNGV. V was clipped by 6 bases and J by 0 bases, with 9 bases between them. This CDR3 contains 15 residues. The CDR3 region has the DNA TGTGCCAGCAGTCTATTCCGCTCCTATAATTCACCCCTCCACTTT. Its protein product is CASSLFRSYNSPLHF.

The gene calls are TRBV7-6 and TRBJ2-7, with no clear D. CDR3 length: 13 amino acids. Deletions cut 0 bases from V and 9 bases from J, with 12 bases between. Germline V gives CDR1 SGHVS, CDR2 FNYEAQ. The CDR3 loop is CASSLAEETAQYF. DNA for the CDR3: TGTGCCAGCAGCTTAGCAGAGGAAACTGCGCAGTACTTC. Full variable domain (rest looked up from reference TRBV7-6 and TRBJ2-7): GAGVSQSPRYKVTKRGQDVALRCDPISGHVSLYWYRQALGQGPEFLTYFNYEAQQDKSGLPNDRFSAERPEGSISTLTIQRTEQRDSAMYRCASSLAEETAQYFGPGTRLTVT.

This rearrangement joins TRBV11-2 to TRBJ1-2, with TRBD1 identical over 9 bases. The CDR3 sequence is 14 residues long. V shed 1 base and J 6 bases; nucleotides not matched to a gene: 3. Germline CDR1 reads SGHAT; CDR2 reads FQNNGV. The CDR3 sequence is CASSLGTGDDGYTF. The DNA of the CDR3 is TGTGCCAGCAGCTTAGGGACAGGGGATGATGGCTACACCTTC.

The chain recombines TRBV12-3 or TRBV12-4 with TRBJ1-5; D unresolved. There are 13 residues in the CDR3. Trimming stripped 6 bases from V and 0 bases from J, with 6 bases between. The CDR3 region has the DNA TGTGCCAGCAGCAGCGATAGCAATCAGCCCCAGCATTTT. It translates to CASSSDSNQPQHF.

The genes are TRBV3-1 (or the pseudogene TRBV3-2) and TRBJ1-2; D possibly corresponds to TRBD1 (5 bases). The CDR3 has 15 residues. Germline CDR1 LGHDT, CDR2 YNNKEL (reference sequence). Between the trimmed V and J ends, which lost 2 bases and 5 bases, there was a span of 15 bases. CDR3 in amino acids: CASSQRDSAPYGYTF. As DNA, the CDR3 is TGTGCCAGCAGCCAAAGGGACTCCGCCCCATATGGCTACACCTTC.

The chain employs TRBV28 and TRBJ1-1; no clear D gene. The germline V gene encodes CDR1 MDHEN and CDR2 SYDVKM. The CDR3 is made up of 12 amino acids. Trimming removed 10 bases from V and 7 bases from J, with 16 bases in between. Here the CDR3 reads CAITTRVGEAFF. Here the CDR3 DNA reads TGTGCCATCACCACTCGGGTGGGTGAAGCTTTCTTT.

This clone came up a few times. The chain is built from TRBV3-1 (or the pseudogene TRBV3-2) and TRBJ2-1; TRBD1 is a possible D gene (5 bases). This CDR3 has 12 residues. The V end lost 0 bases, the J end lost 9 bases, and 6 bases lay between the germline ends. From germline, CDR1 is LGHDT and CDR2 YNNKEL (reference sequence). The CDR3 DNA reads as TGTGCCAGCAGCCAAGATAGGGGTGAGCAGTTCTTC. It specifies CASSQDRGEQFF.

The gene calls are TRBV3-1 (or the pseudogene TRBV3-2) and TRBJ1-4, with TRBD1 as a possible D gene (6 bases). Trimming took 2 bases from V and 7 from J, leaving 17 bases between them. The CDR3 is 16 amino acids. Germline V gene lookup returns CDR1 LGHDT and CDR2 YNNKEL (reference sequence). The CDR3 loop reads CASSQKQGGGGEKLFF. DNA for the CDR3: TGTGCCAGCAGCCAAAAACAGGGAGGGGGAGGTGAAAAACTGTTTTTT.

V is TRBV5-4 and J is TRBJ1-5; D not certain. V lost 3 bases, J lost 0 bases, and 4 bases lay in between. CDR1 SGHNT and CDR2 YYREEE come from the germline V gene (reference sequence). The CDR3 covers 13 residues. The CDR3 bases are TGTGCCAGCAGCTATCATAGCAATCAGCCCCAGCATTTT. Amino acid sequence: CASSYHSNQPQHF.

The chain couples TRBV5-1 to TRBJ1-4; D might be TRBD1 (6 bases). CDR3 length: 15 amino acids. The V and J ends lost 0 bases and 7 bases respectively, with 13 bases between them. Germline V lookup: CDR1 SGHRS, CDR2 YFSETQ. DNA for the CDR3: TGCGCCAGCAGCTTGGATGGGAGGGGGAGTGAAAAACTGTTTTTT. Protein: CASSLDGRGSEKLFF.